This T cell receptor beta chain is drawn from a study of spatial heterogeneity in lung cancer. General study points: In blood, ubiquitous expanded tumor TCRs appeared more at resection than follow-up.

Time point described: sample taken at primary tumor resection. Unsorted tumor, nontumor lung tissue or cryopreserved PBMC supplied the whole RNA. Samples were obtained from roughly 65 donors, all untreated early-stage non-small cell lung cancer patients. About this clonotype: Its antigen remains unknown.

From the 5' RACE reads, TCRdb called clonotypes with MiXCR, one entry per CDR3 protein. The repertoire consists of approximately 92,000 distinct CDR3 sequences, with approximately 12% occurring once and the leading ten covering roughly two fifths. The specimen was PBMCs, collected at surgery. This sequence was found in a male donor with early-stage non-small cell lung cancer.

DNA for the CDR3: TGTGCCAGCAGGACCCGAAAACAGGGAAACAATCAGCCCCAGCATTTT. Encoded protein: CASRTRKQGNNQPQHF. The chain employs TRBV28 and TRBJ1-5; possible D gene TRBD1, 6 bases. CDR3 length: 16 residues. Trimming removed 6 bases at V and 3 bases at J, with 18 bases between. CDR1 and CDR2 (germline): MDHEN, SYDVKM.